The 8 T cell receptor beta chains below all came from one sample that was sequenced in a study of blood T cell repertoires in COVID-19. Assay: immunoSEQ multiplex PCR; the TCRdb copy retains only in-frame clones and omits some. The table lists around 160,000 clones, approximately 81% of them singletons, with about 38% in the top ten. The sequencing sample was made of peripheral blood. These receptors originate from a human donor in a cohort sampled during active COVID-19.

The chain is built from TRBV27 and TRBJ2-7; no firm D call. The CDR3 covers 12 residues. The germline V gene encodes CDR1 MNHEY and CDR2 SMNVEV (reference sequence). Trimming took off 5 bases at V and 6 bases at J, with 11 bases between the two ends. The CDR3 DNA reads TGTGCCAGCAGTGAGATGCCAGGCGAGCAGTACTTC. This translates into CASSEMPGEQYF.

The V call is TRBV18, the J call TRBJ2-6, with 7 nucleotides matching TRBD2. J lost 6 bases, V lost 6 bases, and 17 bases had no gene match. Germline V CDR1 and CDR2: KGHSH, LQKENI. The CDR3 spans 18 residues. The CDR3 spells CASSPKKSGAGEANVLTF. The DNA of the CDR3 is TGTGCCAGCTCCCCCAAAAAGAGCGGGGCCGGGGAGGCCAACGTCCTGACTTTC.

The V and J genes are TRBV30 and TRBJ2-5, with D perhaps matching TRBD2 (5 bases). Germline CDR1 reads GTSNPN; CDR2 reads SVGIG (reference sequence). Trimming removed 1 base from V and 5 bases from J, with 14 bases in between. The CDR3 loop spans 14 amino acids. In DNA form, the CDR3 reads TGTGCCTGGAGTGCTCCCGGGGTCGTGGAGACCCAGTACTTC. Translating it yields CAWSAPGVVETQYF.

The CDR3 sequence: CASSLTGELFF. CDR3 bases: TGTGCCAGCAGCCTCACCGGGGAGCTGTTTTTT. This rearrangement joins TRBV11-3 to TRBJ2-2; D unresolved. The germline CDR1 and CDR2 sequences are SGHNT and YENEEA. The CDR3 consists of 11 residues. V lost 5 bases and J lost 4, with 2 bases in between. Full variable domain (remainder filled in from reference TRBV11-3 and TRBJ2-2): EAGVVQSPRYKIIEKKQPVAFWCNPISGHNTLYWYLQNLGQGPELLIRYENEEAVDDSQLPKDRFSAERLKGVDSTLKIQPAELGDSAVYLCASSLTGELFFGEGSRLTVL.

The rearrangement joins TRBV30 to TRBJ1-2; D gene unclear. V was cut by 0 bases and J by 7 bases, with 12 bases left in between. Germline V gene sequence: CDR1 GTSNPN, CDR2 SVGIG (reference sequence). The CDR3 length is 13 residues. The CDR3 DNA reads TGTGCCTGGAGTGTACGACGGGGTTTTGGCTACACCTTC. Amino acids: CAWSVRRGFGYTF.

The gene calls are TRBV2 and TRBJ1-2; weak D call: TRBD1 (5 bases). The CDR3 is 14 residues long. CDR1 and CDR2 (germline): SNHLY, FYNNEI. The V gene lost 1 base and the J gene lost 8 bases, with 14 bases spanning the gap. CDR3 sequence (DNA): TGTGCCAGCAGTGAAGGCATGGGGCTGGGGGGCTACACCTTC. Encoded protein: CASSEGMGLGGYTF.

The chain uses TRBV7-8 and TRBJ1-5; TRBD1 matches at 8 bases. Germline-derived CDR1 and CDR2 are SGHVS and FQNEAQ. The CDR3 has 16 amino acids. Trimming at V came to 5 bases and at J to 2 bases, leaving 8 bases not matched to a gene. CDR3 sequence reads: CASSPRTGPRNQPQHF. The CDR3 nucleotides read TGTGCCAGCAGCCCTAGGACAGGGCCGCGCAATCAGCCCCAGCATTTT.

The CDR3 nucleotides read TGCGCCAGCAGCAGGGGGACTAGCGGGAATGAGCAGTTCTTC. This translates into CASSRGTSGNEQFF. This chain connects TRBV5-1 to TRBJ2-1; 12 bases are a match to TRBD2. Per germline, CDR1 SGHRS and CDR2 YFSETQ. There are 14 residues in the CDR3. With 4 bases clipped from V and 7 bases from J, the junction kept 3 bases outside the gene matches. The full variable domain, completed using reference TRBV5-1 and TRBJ2-1, is KAGVTQTPRYLIKTRGQQVTLSCSPISGHRSVSWYQQTPGQGLQFLFEYFSETQRNKGNFPGRFSGRQFSNSRSEMNVSTLELGDSALYLCASSRGTSGNEQFFGPGTRLTVL.